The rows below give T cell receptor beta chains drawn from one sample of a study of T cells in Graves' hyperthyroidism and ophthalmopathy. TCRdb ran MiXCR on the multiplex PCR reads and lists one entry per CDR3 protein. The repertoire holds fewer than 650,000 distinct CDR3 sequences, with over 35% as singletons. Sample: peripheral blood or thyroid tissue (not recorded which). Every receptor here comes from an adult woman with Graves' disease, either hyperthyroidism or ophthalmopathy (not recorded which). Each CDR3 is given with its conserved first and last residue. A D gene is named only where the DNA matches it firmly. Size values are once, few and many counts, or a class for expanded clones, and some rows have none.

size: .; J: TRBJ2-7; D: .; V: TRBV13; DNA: TGTGCCAGCAGCTTCGCCGGGGTTGGCGAGCAGTACTTC; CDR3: CASSFAGVGEQYF
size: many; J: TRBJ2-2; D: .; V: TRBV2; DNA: TGTGCCAGCAGGGAACAGGGCACCGGGGAGCTGTTTTTT; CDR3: CASREQGTGELFF
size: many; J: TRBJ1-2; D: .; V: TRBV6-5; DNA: TGTGCCACCCGTTGGGAGGCGTCAAACTATGGCTACACCTTC; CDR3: CATRWEASNYGYTF
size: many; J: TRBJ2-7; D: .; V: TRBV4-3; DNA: TGCGCCAGCAGCCTTTACCGGGACTTCCGCTACGAGCAGTACTTC; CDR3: CASSLYRDFRYEQYF
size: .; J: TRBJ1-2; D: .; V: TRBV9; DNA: TGTGCCAGCAGCTTAGCGTTATCGGCAGGGGATGGCTACACCTTC; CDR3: CASSLALSAGDGYTF
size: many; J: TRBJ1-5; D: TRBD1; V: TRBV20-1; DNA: TGCAGTGCTAGGAGGGCAGGGGGCAACCAGCCCCAGCATTTT; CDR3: CSARRAGGNQPQHF
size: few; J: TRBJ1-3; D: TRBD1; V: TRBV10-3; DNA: TGTGCCATCACGGAAAGACAGGGAGGAAACACCATATATTTT; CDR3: CAITERQGGNTIYF
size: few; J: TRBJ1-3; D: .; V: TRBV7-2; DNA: TGTGCCAGCAGCTTAGCCTCGGCGCGGGGGCGAAGAAACACCATATATTTT; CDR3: CASSLASARGRRNTIYF
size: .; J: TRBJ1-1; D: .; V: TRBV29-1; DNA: TGCAGCGTTGAAGGGGGAACAGACCCAACTGAAGCTTTCTTT; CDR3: CSVEGGTDPTEAFF
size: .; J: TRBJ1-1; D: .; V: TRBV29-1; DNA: TGCAGCGTTGCAGGACAGTACTCACAGAACACTGAAGCTTTCTTT; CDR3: CSVAGQYSQNTEAFF
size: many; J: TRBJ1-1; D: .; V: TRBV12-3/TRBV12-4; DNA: TGTGCCAGCAGTTTAAGGGCGGGGGCACCGAACACTGAAGCTTTCTTT; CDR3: CASSLRAGAPNTEAFF
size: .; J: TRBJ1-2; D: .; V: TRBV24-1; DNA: TGTGCCACCAGTGATTTGCGGGGCTTTAACTATGGCTACACCTTC; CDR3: CATSDLRGFNYGYTF
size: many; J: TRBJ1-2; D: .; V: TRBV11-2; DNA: TGTGCCAGCAGCTTAGAAAGGGACTATGGCTACACCTTC; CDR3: CASSLERDYGYTF
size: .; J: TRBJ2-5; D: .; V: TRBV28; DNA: TGTGCCAGCAGTTTATCTTGGGAGACCCAGTACTTC; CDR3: CASSLSWETQYF
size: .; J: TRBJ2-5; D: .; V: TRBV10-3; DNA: TGTGCCATCAGCCAAGCTCGAACGCAGCAAGAGACCCAGTACTTC; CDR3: CAISQARTQQETQYF
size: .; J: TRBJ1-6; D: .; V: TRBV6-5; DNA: TGTGCCAGCGGTCCCAGGGTTGATTCACCCCTCCACTTT; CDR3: CASGPRVDSPLHF
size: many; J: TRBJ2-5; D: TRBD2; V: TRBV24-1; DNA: TGTGCCACCAGTGACCCGCGGACTAGCGGGAGAGAGACCCAGTACTTC; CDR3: CATSDPRTSGRETQYF
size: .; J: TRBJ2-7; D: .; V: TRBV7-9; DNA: TGTGCCAGCAGTTTCGGGCAGTACTTC; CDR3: CASSFGQYF
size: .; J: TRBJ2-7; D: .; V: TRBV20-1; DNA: TGCAGTGCTAGAGATCGACTCCCGTCCTACGAGCAGTACTTC; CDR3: CSARDRLPSYEQYF
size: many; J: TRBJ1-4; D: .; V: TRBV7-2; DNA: TGTGCCAGCAGCTTATCGGCAGGGGCTAATGAAAAACTGTTTTTT; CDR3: CASSLSAGANEKLFF
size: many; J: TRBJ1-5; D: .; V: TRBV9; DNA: TGTGCCAGCAGCGTAGGTACAGCCATTAATCAGCCCCAGCATTTT; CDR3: CASSVGTAINQPQHF
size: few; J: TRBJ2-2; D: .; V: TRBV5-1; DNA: TGCGCCAGCAGCTTGTCCGAATCCGCGGCCGGGGAGCTGTTTTTT; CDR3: CASSLSESAAGELFF
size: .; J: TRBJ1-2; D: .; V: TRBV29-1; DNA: TGCAGCGTCGAAGGACAGCAACATGGCTACACCTTC; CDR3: CSVEGQQHGYTF
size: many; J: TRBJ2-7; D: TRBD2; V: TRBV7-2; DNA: TGTGCCAGCAGCCCACTAGTTAGACTAGCGGTTCACTTC; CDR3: CASSPLVRLAVHF
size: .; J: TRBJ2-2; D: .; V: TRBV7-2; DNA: TGTGCCAGCAGCTTGGCCCCAGGTCGGCGGGGGAACACCGGGGAGCTGTTTTTT; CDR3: CASSLAPGRRGNTGELFF
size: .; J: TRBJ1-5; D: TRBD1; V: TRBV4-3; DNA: TGCGCCAGCAGCCAAGGGACAGGGGGCCGGCATTTT; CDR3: CASSQGTGGRHF
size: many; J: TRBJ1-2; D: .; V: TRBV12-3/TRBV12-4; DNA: TGTGCCAGCAGCCCCGGGACGGACTTTAGCTACACCTTC; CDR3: CASSPGTDFSYTF